The clone carrying this T cell receptor beta chain appeared once. The sample belongs to a study of blood T cell repertoires in COVID-19. Participant reports of clinical history set cohort assignment. The table came from immunoSEQ multiplex PCR; TCRdb's copy has only in-frame clones and leaves some out. The sample includes fewer than 350,000 clones, around 90% seen only once; the top ten take approximately 1%. This TCR came from a woman under 40 who had recovered from COVID-19. The sample was PBMCs or T cells enriched from blood (not recorded which).

The CDR3 bases are TGTGCCAGCAGGTGGGGGGGGAACACTGAAGCTTTCTTT. It encodes CASRWGGNTEAFF. The chain is built from TRBV27 and TRBJ1-1, with TRBD1 as a possible D gene (5 bases). Germline values: CDR1 MNHEY, CDR2 SMNVEV (reference sequence). Trimming stripped 6 bases from V and 1 base from J, with 9 bases between. This CDR3 is built from 13 residues.